The rows below give T cell receptor beta chains drawn from one sample of a study of molecular identifiers for immune sequencing clone quantification. Each CDR3 protein gets one entry after TCRdb re-called the PCR reads with MiXCR. This sample has about 68,000 distinct CDR3 sequences, with approximately 18% found just once. Material: naive CD8+ T cells from blood, with Jurkat cell RNA spiked in. All receptors derive from a human donor in good health. Some libraries in this study had Jurkat cell RNA spiked in. CDR3s include the opening cysteine and the closing phenylalanine or tryptophan. A D gene is named only where the DNA matches it firmly. A clone size is listed for some rows: how often the clone was seen (once, few, many), or a class if it is expanded.

j_call v_call clone_size d_call cdr3_aa cdr3_nt
TRBJ2-1 TRBV4-3 many NA CASSHTGTYNEQFF TGCGCCAGCAGCCATACCGGGACCTACAATGAGCAGTTCTTC
TRBJ1-1 TRBV9 few NA CASSVDLGRTEAFF TGTGCCAGCAGCGTAGATCTGGGAAGAACTGAAGCTTTCTTT
TRBJ2-3 TRBV24-1 many TRBD1 CATSWGQRRTDTQYF TGTGCCACCAGCTGGGGACAGAGGAGAACAGATACGCAGTATTTT
TRBJ1-2 TRBV6-1 NA TRBD1 CASSQIYNRGPTNYGYTF TGTGCCAGCAGTCAAATCTACAACAGGGGGCCGACTAACTATGGCTACACCTTC
TRBJ1-1 TRBV5-1 many NA CASSTRASLNTEAFF TGCGCCAGCAGCACCCGGGCCTCATTGAACACTGAAGCTTTCTTT
TRBJ2-7 TRBV12-3/TRBV12-4 NA NA CASSYGGAEQYF TGTGCCAGCAGTTATGGTGGGGCGGAGCAGTACTTC
TRBJ2-1 TRBV7-9 few NA CASHGYVEVEQFF TGTGCCAGCCATGGTTACGTGGAGGTTGAGCAGTTCTTC
TRBJ1-1 TRBV9 many NA CASSGRRGVMNTEAFF TGTGCCAGCAGCGGGCGACGGGGAGTCATGAACACTGAAGCTTTCTTT
TRBJ1-5 TRBV4-1 many TRBD1 CASSQKQGVGNQPQHF TGCGCCAGCAGCCAAAAACAGGGGGTCGGCAATCAGCCCCAGCATTTT
TRBJ1-2 TRBV20-1 many NA CSARDLFQSGSYYGYTF TGCAGTGCTAGAGATCTTTTCCAATCCGGGAGTTATTATGGCTACACCTTC
TRBJ2-7 TRBV3-1 many TRBD2 CASSQEGAGLAGEQYF TGTGCCAGCAGCCAAGAGGGCGCGGGACTAGCGGGAGAGCAGTACTTC
TRBJ1-1 TRBV4-2 many NA CASADTATTAFF TGTGCCAGCGCGGACACCGCGACGACAGCTTTCTTT
TRBJ2-7 TRBV4-3 many NA CASSQDTGSYEQYF TGCGCCAGCAGCCAAGATACAGGGTCCTACGAGCAGTACTTC
TRBJ2-1 TRBV25-1 few NA CASSGLEPNNEQFF TGTGCCAGCAGTGGGCTCGAACCAAACAATGAGCAGTTCTTC
TRBJ1-2 TRBV29-1 many NA CSVEGGTNYGYTF TGCAGCGTTGAAGGAGGAACTAACTATGGCTACACCTTC